One and the same sample provided the 27 T cell receptor beta chains below, sequenced in a study of blood T cell repertoires in COVID-19. Measured with immunoSEQ multiplex PCR; TCRdb has only the in-frame clones, and not every one. The sample carries over 45,000 clones, about 91% recorded once. The sequenced sample consisted of peripheral blood. These receptors were taken from a man aged 35 to 55 with COVID-19, enrolled during active disease.

V usage is TRBV3-1 (or the pseudogene TRBV3-2) and J usage is TRBJ2-7; no clear D gene. The germline V and J ends were trimmed by 5 bases and 5 bases, with 10 bases remaining between them. This CDR3 is 12 amino acids long. CDR1 and CDR2 from the germline V gene are LGHDT and YNNKEL (reference sequence). The CDR3 DNA reads TGTGCCAGCAGCATGGCCAACGACGAGCAGTACTTC. Translation: CASSMANDEQYF.

This clone has a handful of counts. Here the CDR3 reads CASSSGLAGGPSVETQYF. CDR3 nucleotides: TGCGCCAGCAGCTCGGGACTAGCGGGAGGGCCTTCGGTAGAGACCCAGTACTTC. The chain links TRBV5-1 to TRBJ2-5, with TRBD2 matching over 16 bases. The trim removed 3 bases at V and 4 bases at J, leaving 9 bases unmatched. There are 18 residues in the CDR3. The germline V gene encodes CDR1 SGHRS and CDR2 YFSETQ.

The genes are TRBV11-1 and TRBJ1-1, with TRBD1 as a possible D gene (6 bases). This CDR3 is 16 amino acids long. The V end was cut by 5 bases, the J end by 2 bases, with 18 bases between. Germline loops: CDR1 SGHAT, CDR2 FQDESV (reference sequence). The CDR3 loop reads CASSLLQGRLNTEAFF. The CDR3 nucleotides read TGTGCCAGCAGCCTTCTACAGGGCCGGCTTAACACTGAAGCTTTCTTT.

In its sample, this clone was seen once. This CDR3 is CSVEDHNRPGYGYTF. DNA of the CDR3: TGCAGCGTTGAAGATCATAACCGCCCGGGCTATGGCTACACCTTC. V is TRBV29-1 and J is TRBJ1-2; D remains unclear. Between the trimmed V and J ends, which lost 0 bases and 4 bases, there was a span of 15 bases. The CDR3 consists of 15 residues. Per germline, CDR1 SQVTM and CDR2 ANQGSEA.

Only a few counts were recorded for this clone. This chain connects TRBV29-1 to TRBJ1-2; possible D gene TRBD1, 6 bases. The CDR3 totals 12 residues. The germline V gene encodes CDR1 SQVTM and CDR2 ANQGSEA. V lost 4 bases, J lost 5 bases, and 11 bases lay in between. CDR3 in DNA: TGCAGCGTTGGGAAACAGGGTTATGGCTACACCTTC. It translates to CSVGKQGYGYTF.

This sequence joins TRBV5-1 and TRBJ2-2; TRBD1 aligns across 8 bases. Trimming removed 4 bases from V and 5 bases from J; junction bases left unmatched: 4. This CDR3 is 14 amino acids long. In germline, CDR1 is SGHRS, CDR2 YFSETQ. CDR3 residues: CASSTGTGTGELFF. CDR3 sequence (DNA): TGCGCCAGCAGCACCGGGACAGGAACCGGGGAGCTGTTTTTT. Full variable domain (outside the CDR3, taken from reference TRBV5-1 and TRBJ2-2): KAGVTQTPRYLIKTRGQQVTLSCSPISGHRSVSWYQQTPGQGLQFLFEYFSETQRNKGNFPGRFSGRQFSNSRSEMNVSTLELGDSALYLCASSTGTGTGELFFGEGSRLTVL.

The chain uses TRBV13 and TRBJ2-5, with 9 bases identical to TRBD1. From germline, CDR1 is PRHDT and CDR2 FYEKMQ (reference sequence). This CDR3 spans 15 amino acids. Trimming took 5 bases from V and 2 from J; bases not matched to a gene: 6. The CDR3 DNA is TGTGCCAGCAGCACCCGACAGGGGGTACAAGAGACCCAGTACTTC. It specifies CASSTRQGVQETQYF.

This chain joins TRBV2 and TRBJ1-5; D perhaps matches TRBD1 (6 bases). The V end was cut by 1 base, the J end by 2 bases, with 15 bases between. The length of the CDR3 is 17 residues. CDR1 is SNHLY, CDR2 FYNNEI, per germline. The CDR3 region is CASSEDRVVFGNQPQHF. The DNA for the CDR3 is TGTGCCAGCAGTGAAGACAGGGTTGTCTTTGGCAATCAGCCCCAGCATTTT.

The chain joins TRBV24-1 to TRBJ1-5; D may be TRBD1 (6 bases). The CDR3 length is 16 residues. The germline V gene encodes CDR1 KGHDR and CDR2 SFDVKD. The V gene lost 12 bases and the J gene lost 0 bases, with 20 bases spanning the gap. Here the CDR3 reads CAPREGQNNSNQPQHF. The CDR3 DNA follows: TGTGCCCCCCGAGAAGGACAGAATAATAGCAATCAGCCCCAGCATTTT.

This sequence joins TRBV19 and TRBJ1-5, with a weak D call TRBD1 (5 bases). From germline, CDR1 is LNHDA and CDR2 SQIVND (reference sequence). The CDR3 has 14 amino acids. V lost 7 bases and J lost 1, with 11 bases in between. CDR3 sequence: CASNRGGSNQPQHF. CDR3 sequence (DNA): TGTGCCAGTAATAGGGGAGGGAGCAATCAGCCCCAGCATTTT.

This clone was counted a single time. The V gene is TRBV5-8, the J gene TRBJ2-1, with TRBD2 identical over 10 bases. After removal of 0 bases from V and 7 bases from J, the junction contained 7 bases not matched to a gene. This CDR3 spans 16 amino acids. Germline CDR1 SGHTS, CDR2 YDEGEE. As DNA, the CDR3 is TGTGCCAGCAGCTTGGTTGTAATAGCGGGAGGAAATGAGCAGTTCTTC. This sequence encodes CASSLVVIAGGNEQFF.

This clone has just a few counts. The chain joins TRBV7-8 to TRBJ1-2, with D maybe TRBD1 (6 bases). Germline CDR1 and CDR2: SGHVS and FQNEAQ. The CDR3 contains 13 residues. V was cut by 5 bases and J by 7 bases, with 14 bases left in between. CDR3 sequence: CASSPRGAAGYTF. The CDR3 nucleotides read TGTGCCAGCAGCCCCCGGGGGGCGGCTGGCTACACCTTC. The full variable domain, its missing parts supplied by reference TRBV7-8 and TRBJ1-2, is GAGVSQSPRYKVAKRGQDVALRCDPISGHVSLFWYQQALGQGPEFLTYFQNEAQLDKSGLPSDRFFAERPEGSVSTLKIQRTQQEDSAVYLCASSPRGAAGYTFGSGTRLTVV.

The chain is built from TRBV5-5 and TRBJ2-2; 10 bases line up with TRBD2. The V segment lost 2 bases and the J segment 7 bases; nucleotides outside the gene matches: 11. This CDR3 has 17 amino acids. Germline assignment: CDR1 SGHKS and CDR2 YYEKEE (reference sequence). Here the CDR3 DNA reads TGTGCCAGCAGCTTCCAGCGAGCGGGAGGGTCTGGCGGGGAGCTGTTTTTT. Amino acid sequence: CASSFQRAGGSGGELFF.

This chain links TRBV30 with TRBJ2-5; TRBD2 matches at 10 bases. CDR3 length equals 15 residues. The germline V gene encodes CDR1 GTSNPN and CDR2 SVGIG (reference sequence). J was trimmed by 4 bases and V by 2 bases; bases with no gene match: 7. CDR3 sequence (DNA): TGTGCCTGGAGTAGGGTAGCGGGGGGATTAGAGACCCAGTACTTC. Translating gives CAWSRVAGGLETQYF.

The chain uses TRBV6-6 and TRBJ1-3, with D uncertain. Trimming removed 8 bases at V and 0 bases at J, with 11 bases between. CDR1 and CDR2 (germline): MNHNY, SVGAGI (reference sequence). This CDR3 is 14 amino acids long. CDR3: CASRPPSSGNTIYF. In DNA, the CDR3 is TGTGCCAGCCGTCCCCCGAGCTCTGGAAACACCATATATTTT.

V is TRBV11-2 and J is TRBJ2-7; D is perhaps TRBD1 (5 bases). The CDR3 totals 14 residues. Germline V gene lookup returns CDR1 SGHAT and CDR2 FQNNGV. V shed 1 base and J shed 3 bases, with 10 bases lying between them. The CDR3 DNA sequence: TGTGCCAGCAGCTTAGGTCCAGGGATCTACGAGCAGTACTTC. It is translated as CASSLGPGIYEQYF.

V gene TRBV19 combines with J gene TRBJ1-5; 10 bases fit TRBD1. The CDR3 has 13 amino acids. CDR1 and CDR2 (germline): LNHDA, SQIVND (reference sequence). J gave up 4 bases and V 7 bases, and 1 base lay outside the gene matches. The CDR3 region is CASKGQGNQPQHF. The CDR3 bases are TGTGCCAGTAAGGGACAGGGGAATCAGCCCCAGCATTTT.

This chain uses TRBV2 with TRBJ2-2, with unresolved D. CDR3 length equals 13 residues. CDR1 SNHLY and CDR2 FYNNEI come from the germline V gene. The V end was cut by 1 base, the J end by 5 bases, with 5 bases between. CDR3 sequence: CASSEVVTGELFF. CDR3 nucleotide sequence: TGTGCCAGCAGTGAAGTAGTTACCGGGGAGCTGTTTTTT.

The chain uses TRBV6-5 and TRBJ1-2; the match to TRBD1 covers 8 bases. With V trimmed by 7 bases and J by 4 bases, 8 bases remained unmatched. This CDR3 is 14 amino acids long. Germline V gene data show CDR1 as MNHEY and CDR2 as SVGAGI. The CDR3: CASTWDRSGYGYTF. In nucleotides, the CDR3 is TGTGCCAGCACCTGGGACAGGTCCGGCTATGGCTACACCTTC.

In this sample, this clone turned up once. DNA of the CDR3: TGTGCCAGCAGCCCGAGAGGAGGGTTAGGATCACCCCTCCACTTT. This encodes CASSPRGGLGSPLHF. The chain is built from TRBV7-2 and TRBJ1-6; D is undetermined. Germline V gene sequence: CDR1 SGHTA, CDR2 FQGNSA. Trimming stripped 5 bases from V and 10 bases from J, with 18 bases between. The CDR3 contains 15 residues. Variable domain in full (rest from reference TRBV7-2 and TRBJ1-6): GAGVSQSPSNKVTEKGKDVELRCDPISGHTALYWYRQSLGQGLEFLIYFQGNSAPDKSGLPSDRFSAERTGGSVSTLTIQRTQQEDSAVYLCASSPRGGLGSPLHFGNGTRLTVT.

V usage is TRBV28 and J usage is TRBJ1-4; 7 bases agree with TRBD1. The J segment lost 6 bases and the V segment lost 6 bases, leaving 7 bases of the junction unmatched. The CDR3 extends over 14 amino acids. From germline, CDR1 is MDHEN and CDR2 SYDVKM. The CDR3 is CASSSGTEYEKLFF. For the CDR3, the DNA is TGTGCCAGCAGCTCCGGGACAGAGTATGAAAAACTGTTTTTT.

J is TRBJ2-1 and V is TRBV4-1; a possible D gene is TRBD2 (6 bases). The CDR3 spans 14 residues. Deletions cut 0 bases from V and 6 bases from J, with 9 bases between. In germline, CDR1 is MGHRA, CDR2 YSYEKL. The CDR3 is CASSQEGEANEQFF. The CDR3 DNA is TGCGCCAGCAGCCAAGAAGGGGAGGCCAATGAGCAGTTCTTC.

This sequence joins TRBV2 and TRBJ2-7, with 16 bases lining up with TRBD2. The V gene end was trimmed by 7 bases and the J gene end by 4 bases; junction bases not matched to a gene: 7. The CDR3 has 16 amino acids. In germline, CDR1 is SNHLY, CDR2 FYNNEI. The CDR3 sequence: CASNHGTSGGAYEQYF. For the CDR3, the DNA is TGTGCCAGCAATCACGGGACTAGCGGGGGGGCATACGAGCAGTACTTC.

The gene calls are TRBV6-5 and TRBJ2-1; D may be TRBD1 (6 bases). Germline V CDR1 and CDR2: MNHEY, SVGAGI. The CDR3 is 11 amino acids. V was shortened by 10 bases and J by 12 bases, with 16 bases between the two germline ends. The CDR3 DNA is TGTGCCACCGCGACAGGAAGCGCGCAGTTCTTC. It specifies CATATGSAQFF.

V and J are TRBV29-1 and TRBJ2-3; 13 nucleotides match TRBD2. The V segment lost 4 bases and the J segment 4 bases; nucleotides outside the gene matches: 17. CDR3 length equals 19 residues. CDR1 SQVTM and CDR2 ANQGSEA come from the germline V gene. As DNA, the CDR3 is TGCAGCGTTGTTCTAGGACTAGCGGGAGAAAGAAGGCCCGCAGATACGCAGTATTTT. This codes for CSVVLGLAGERRPADTQYF.

This sequence joins TRBV7-8 and TRBJ1-5; 9 bases line up with TRBD1. This CDR3 has 19 residues. Per germline, CDR1 SGHVS and CDR2 FQNEAQ. V shed 5 bases, J shed 1 base, and the junction held 15 bases outside the gene matches. CDR3 nucleotides: TGTGCCAGCAGCCCTCCACTGTGGGACAGGGAACAAAGCAATCAGCCCCAGCATTTT. Protein: CASSPPLWDREQSNQPQHF.

The V gene is TRBV7-9, the J gene TRBJ1-5; D gene unclear. Trimming removed 3 bases at V and 8 bases at J, with 8 bases between. This CDR3 is 12 amino acids long. Germline values: CDR1 SEHNR, CDR2 FQNEAQ (reference sequence). The CDR3 region is CASSFATEPQHF. The CDR3 coding sequence is TGTGCCAGCAGCTTCGCCACGGAGCCCCAGCATTTT.